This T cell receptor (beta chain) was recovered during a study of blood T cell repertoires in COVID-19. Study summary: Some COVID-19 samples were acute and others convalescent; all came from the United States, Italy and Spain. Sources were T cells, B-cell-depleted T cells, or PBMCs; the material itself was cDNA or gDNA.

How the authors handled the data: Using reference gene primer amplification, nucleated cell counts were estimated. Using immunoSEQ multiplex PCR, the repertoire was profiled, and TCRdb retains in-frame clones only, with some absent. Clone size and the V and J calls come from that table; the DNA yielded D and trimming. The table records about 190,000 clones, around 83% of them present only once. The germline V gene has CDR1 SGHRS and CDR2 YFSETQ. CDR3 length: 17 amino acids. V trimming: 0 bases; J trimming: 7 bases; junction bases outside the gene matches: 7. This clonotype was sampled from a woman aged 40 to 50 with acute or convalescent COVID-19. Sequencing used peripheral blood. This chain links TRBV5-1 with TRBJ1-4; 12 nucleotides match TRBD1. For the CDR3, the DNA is TGCGCCAGCAGCTTGGGGGACAGGGGGCGCTGGGGTGAAAAACTGTTTTTT. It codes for CASSLGDRGRWGEKLFF.